This is a list of T cell receptor beta chains from one sample in a study of tumor-infiltrating lymphocytes in primary liver carcinoma. Using its own MiXCR run on the multiplex PCR reads, TCRdb lists one record per CDR3 protein. There are around 100,000 distinct CDR3 sequences in the sample; 55% to 80% occur only once, and 9% to 15% lies in the top ten. The sequencing input was liver tumor tissue from sampling region 2. The receptor set was obtained from an older woman with primary liver carcinoma and hepatitis B virus infection. CDR3s include the opening cysteine and the closing phenylalanine or tryptophan. The order of the fields is CDR3 length, D gene, clone size, J gene, V gene, CDR3 DNA, CDR3 protein. The D gene is left open where the match is weak. For some rows the clone size is stated as once, few or many, or as a class when expanded; others skip it.

17,TRBD2,many,TRBJ2-1,TRBV28,TGTGCCAGCAGTTTATATGGCGGGAGGGGCTCCTACAATGAGCAGTTCTTC,CASSLYGGRGSYNEQFF
16,TRBD2,many,TRBJ2-5,TRBV28,TGTGCCAGCAGTTTCGTGGCTAGCGGACATCAAGAGACCCAGTACTTC,CASSFVASGHQETQYF
14,NA,many,TRBJ1-2,TRBV6-6,TGTGCCAGCAGTTTAACAGGGAATAACTATGGCTACACCTTC,CASSLTGNNYGYTF
15,NA,NA,TRBJ1-3,TRBV11-2,TGTGCCAGCAGCTTAGGGCTCGGTCTAAGAAACACCATATATTTT,CASSLGLGLRNTIYF
13,NA,many,TRBJ2-7,TRBV5-1,TGCGCCAGCAGCTCCGGGTTCTCCTACGAGCAGTACTTC,CASSSGFSYEQYF
14,TRBD2,NA,TRBJ2-3,TRBV11-2,TGTGCCAATAGCCAGGGACTAAGCACAGATAGGCAGTATTTT,CANSQGLSTDRQYF
13,NA,many,TRBJ1-1,TRBV10-2,TGCGCCAGCAGTGAGTTTCTAAACACTGAAGCTTTCTTT,CASSEFLNTEAFF
16,TRBD1,many,TRBJ2-5,TRBV30,TGTGCCTGGAGACGGGGACAGTCTCCTGTCCAAGAGACCCAGTACTTC,CAWRRGQSPVQETQYF
14,NA,NA,TRBJ1-2,TRBV11-2,TGTGCCGGCAGCCCTCAAAGGGAAGAAAGGGGCTACACCTTC,CAGSPQREERGYTF
15,NA,once,TRBJ1-1,TRBV6-6,TGTGCCAGCAGTCATCGCCCCAGCATGTACACTGAAGCTTTCTTT,CASSHRPSMYTEAFF
14,NA,NA,TRBJ1-1,TRBV11-2,TGTGGCAGCAGCTTAGGAGAGGCGACGGGCGAAGCTTTCTTT,CGSSLGEATGEAFF
13,NA,NA,TRBJ1-1,TRBV28,TGTGCCAGCCACTCAGTCGTCTGGACTGAAGTTTTCTTT,CASHSVVWTEVFF
13,NA,NA,TRBJ1-2,TRBV11-2,TGTGCCAGCAATATCGGGACGGAATATGGCTACACCTTC,CASNIGTEYGYTF
16,TRBD2,NA,TRBJ2-1,TRBV10-3,TGTGTCACAGGACTAGCTGGAGGGCTAGGTCGCAATGAGCAGTTCTTC,CVTGLAGGLGRNEQFF
12,NA,NA,TRBJ2-5,TRBV29-1,TGCAGCATTGATAGAGGGGATGAGACCCAGTACTTC,CSIDRGDETQYF
13,NA,many,TRBJ1-1,TRBV6-2/TRBV6-3,TGTGCCAGCAGGGGAACAGTGAACACTGAAGCTTTCTTT,CASRGTVNTEAFF
15,TRBD1,many,TRBJ2-6,TRBV6-1,TGTGCCAGCAGTGAACAGGGGGCTGGGGCCAACGTCCTGACTTTC,CASSEQGAGANVLTF
11,NA,NA,TRBJ1-2,TRBV29-1,TGCAGCGTGTACGCTAACTATGGCTACATATTC,CSVYANYGYIF
16,TRBD1,once,TRBJ2-6,TRBV29-1,TGCAGCGCCGGGACAGTGGGTGATACTGGGGCCAACGTCCTGACTTTC,CSAGTVGDTGANVLTF
14,TRBD1,NA,TRBJ1-6,TRBV12-3/TRBV12-4,TGTGCTAGAAGTTTTGGGCAGGGGGTTTCACCCCTCCACTTT,CARSFGQGVSPLHF
17,NA,NA,TRBJ2-3,TRBV11-2,TGTGCCGGCAATTTAGGGGGACTAACGTACACGTCAGATACGCAGTATTTT,CAGNLGGLTYTSDTQYF
15,TRBD2,many,TRBJ2-3,TRBV12-3/TRBV12-4,TGTGCCAGCCTCTGGCGGGAGAAAAGCACAGATACGCAGTATTTT,CASLWREKSTDTQYF
15,NA,few,TRBJ1-5,TRBV28,TGTGCCAGCAGTTTATCGGGGGGTGAGAGTCAGCCCCAGCATTTT,CASSLSGGESQPQHF
15,NA,NA,TRBJ1-6,TRBV7-8,TGTGCCAGCTGCGTCAGGCAGGGTCCGAGTTCACCCCTCCACTTT,CASCVRQGPSSPLHF
18,TRBD1,NA,TRBJ1-4,TRBV4-1,TGCGCCAGCGGCCAAGTGAAGAACAGGGGGGATTCAAATGAAAAACTGTTTTTT,CASGQVKNRGDSNEKLFF
13,NA,few,TRBJ2-1,TRBV12-3/TRBV12-4,TGTGCCAGCGGGGGGGGCAAGTACAATGAGCAGTTCTTC,CASGGGKYNEQFF
15,NA,NA,TRBJ2-7,TRBV6-6,TGTGCCAGCACGTGGGACTCCCCGGTCTCCTACGAGCAGCACTTC,CASTWDSPVSYEQHF
13,NA,NA,TRBJ1-5,TRBV28,TGTGCCAGCAGTTTCACCGGCGGACCCACCCAGCATTTT,CASSFTGGPTQHF
16,NA,NA,TRBJ1-3,TRBV4-2,TGCGCCAGCAGCCAAGCAGGAGTGACCTCTGGAAACACCATATATTTT,CASSQAGVTSGNTIYF
12,NA,NA,TRBJ1-1,TRBV29-1,TGCAGCGTTGAGGGGGGGAGGGTTGAAGCTTTCTTT,CSVEGGRVEAFF
12,NA,once,TRBJ2-5,TRBV11-2,TGTGCCAGCAGCCTGAGACATGGGGATAAGTACTTC,CASSLRHGDKYF
16,NA,NA,TRBJ2-6,TRBV4-1,TGCACCAGCGCCTCCCACAGGGTCTCTGGGGCCAATGTCCTGACTTTC,CTSASHRVSGANVLTF
15,TRBD1,many,TRBJ2-7,TRBV30,TGTGCCTGGACCCTCCGGGACAGGGGGCTTTACGAGCAGTACTTC,CAWTLRDRGLYEQYF
15,TRBD2,NA,TRBJ2-7,TRBV5-1,TGCGTCAGCAGCTCACGGACTAGCGTCGGTCACGAGCAGTACTTC,CVSSSRTSVGHEQYF
11,NA,NA,TRBJ2-7,TRBV6-1,TGTGCCAGCATTGAATCTCGCGAGCAATACTTC,CASIESREQYF
13,TRBD1,NA,TRBJ1-4,TRBV20-1,TGCAGTGCTAGGGGGGACAGAGTTGAAAAACTGTTTTTT,CSARGDRVEKLFF
12,TRBD1,NA,TRBJ2-7,TRBV29-1,TGCAGCGATGAACAGGGGCCCCATGAGCAGTACTTC,CSDEQGPHEQYF
13,NA,NA,TRBJ2-7,TRBV5-1,TGCGCCAGCAGGGGGGACCTACGGGGCGAGCAGTACTTC,CASRGDLRGEQYF
17,NA,NA,TRBJ1-1,TRBV20-1,TGCAGTGCTAGTTTTAGTTCCGGGGTTCAGGGGAACACTGAAGCTTTCTTT,CSASFSSGVQGNTEAFF
11,NA,NA,TRBJ2-7,TRBV29-1,TGCAGCATGGGGGTCACCTACGAGCAGTACTTC,CSMGVTYEQYF
15,NA,few,TRBJ2-1,TRBV4-2,TGTGCCAGCAGCCACCCAGAGCGGGCCCACAATGAGCAGTTCTTC,CASSHPERAHNEQFF
17,NA,many,TRBJ1-6,TRBV6-5,TGTGCCAGCAGTCACCCACAGGGTTTACGTGCGGATTCACCCCTCCACTTT,CASSHPQGLRADSPLHF
15,NA,many,TRBJ2-5,TRBV4-1,TGCGCCAGCAGCCAAGATTTGGGGGATTGGGAGACCCAGTACTTC,CASSQDLGDWETQYF
12,NA,NA,TRBJ2-5,TRBV7-9,TGTGCCAGCAGTCTAGTCTCAGAGACCCAGTACTTC,CASSLVSETQYF
17,TRBD1,many,TRBJ1-4,TRBV28,TGTGCCAGCAGTCCTCCACCCCATTTCCCGGGACAGCCGAAACTGTTTTTT,CASSPPPHFPGQPKLFF
14,TRBD1,NA,TRBJ1-1,TRBV28,TGTGCCAGCAGTTTAGGGACAGGGCTTTCTGAAGCTTTCTTT,CASSLGTGLSEAFF
17,NA,NA,TRBJ1-5,TRBV4-2,TGTGTCAGCAGCCAAGGGGCGGCCGCTACTTTCAATCAGCCCCAGCATTTT,CVSSQGAAATFNQPQHF
14,TRBD2,many,TRBJ2-1,TRBV29-1,TGCAGCTACGCTGGGACTAGCGGGAGTGATGAGCAGTTCTTC,CSYAGTSGSDEQFF
17,NA,NA,TRBJ1-2,TRBV6-6,TGTGTCAGCAGTTCAGCCGGAGAGGCAGCCCAGATCTATGGTTACACCTTC,CVSSSAGEAAQIYGYTF
15,NA,NA,TRBJ2-5,TRBV28,TGTACCAGCAGTCCGCCGCATGGGGGGCGGGAGACCCAGTACTTC,CTSSPPHGGRETQYF
16,TRBD1,NA,TRBJ1-2,TRBV29-1,TGCAGCGTTGAAGTGGTGTCGGGACAGGGAAATTATGGCTACACCTTC,CSVEVVSGQGNYGYTF
14,NA,NA,TRBJ2-3,TRBV4-2,TGTGCCAGCAGCCAATATGGAAGCACAGATACGCAGTGTTTT,CASSQYGSTDTQCF